This record looks at one T cell receptor (beta chain) sequence and its context. Its matching antigen is unknown. The sample belongs to a study of T cell responses to AZD1222 COVID-19 vaccine. Notes on the study in general: Clonal diversity was possibly underestimated, and white British individuals and females predominated among donors. Repertoires in all cases were sampled only once the peak T cell response had passed. At 160-218 and 743-854, vaccine-associated CD4 TCRs were dominant, and they spanned spike.

With 5 bases clipped from V and 5 bases from J, the junction kept 10 bases outside the gene matches. This CDR3 has 16 amino acids. Germline V CDR1 and CDR2: SGHTA, FQGNSA. The table came from immunoSEQ multiplex PCR; TCRdb's copy has only in-frame clones and leaves some out. The data show 68,000 or so clones, 88% seen once. The TCR originated in an adult in good health. This material consisted of peripheral blood, taken on day 0 of AZD1222 vaccination. This chain connects TRBV7-2 to TRBJ1-1, with TRBD1 identical over 11 bases. The CDR3 region has the DNA TGTGCCAGCAGCCCTGGACAGGGGGCGCGAGGTACTGAAGCTTTCTTT. It is translated as CASSPGQGARGTEAFF.